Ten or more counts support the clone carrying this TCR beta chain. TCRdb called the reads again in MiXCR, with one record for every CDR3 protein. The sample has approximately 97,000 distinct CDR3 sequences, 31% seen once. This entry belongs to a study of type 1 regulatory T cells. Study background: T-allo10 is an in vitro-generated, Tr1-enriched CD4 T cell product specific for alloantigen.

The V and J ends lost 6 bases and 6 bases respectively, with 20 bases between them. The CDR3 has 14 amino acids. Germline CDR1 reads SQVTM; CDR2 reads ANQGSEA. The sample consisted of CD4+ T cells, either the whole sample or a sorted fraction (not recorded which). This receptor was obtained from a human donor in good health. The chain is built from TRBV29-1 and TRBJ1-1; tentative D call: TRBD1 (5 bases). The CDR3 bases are TGCAGCGTGGCCGCCCGACAGATGGGAGCTGAAGCTTTCTTT. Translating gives CSVAARQMGAEAFF.